These 30 T cell receptor beta chains were all obtained from the same sample, sequenced in a study of beta chain features in type 1 diabetes. The whole isolated RNA underwent reverse transcription, so sequencing captured expressed TCRB transcripts. TCRdb's table, derived via immunoSEQ multiplex PCR, lists solely in-frame clones and lacks some. The sample lists 390,000 or so clones; roughly 14% were seen once. Material: naive CD4+ T cells from blood. The source of these receptors is a young man in good health.

This sequence joins TRBV5-1 and TRBJ2-4; D remains unclear. CDR1 is SGHRS, CDR2 YFSETQ, per germline. V shed 2 bases and J shed 9 bases, with 9 bases lying between them. CDR3 length equals 12 residues. The CDR3 sequence: CASSLRGSIQYF. In nucleotides, the CDR3 is TGCGCCAGCAGCTTACGAGGTAGCATTCAGTACTTC.

The gene calls are TRBV20-1 and TRBJ1-1, with D uncertain. The CDR3 extends over 11 amino acids. Germline CDR1 and CDR2: DFQATT and SNEGSKA (reference sequence). Trimming cost V 3 bases and J 2 bases, with 4 bases left between them. The CDR3 DNA is TGCAGTGCTAGTGACAACACTGAAGCTTTCTTT. Its translation is CSASDNTEAFF.

This clone was seen more than once but under ten times. The chain carries TRBV5-4 and TRBJ2-1, with 8 bases that match TRBD2. Germline V gene lookup returns CDR1 SGHNT and CDR2 YYREEE (reference sequence). This CDR3 has 15 residues. Germline trimming cut 0 bases from V and 5 bases from J; bases unmatched to any gene: 4. The CDR3 sequence is CASSLAGGPNNEQFF. The CDR3, as DNA: TGTGCCAGCAGCTTGGCGGGAGGGCCCAACAATGAGCAGTTCTTC.

The chain joins TRBV11-2 to TRBJ1-2, with D possibly matching TRBD1 (5 bases). The V end lost 5 bases, the J end lost 4 bases, and 8 bases lay between the germline ends. The CDR3 loop spans 12 amino acids. Germline CDR1 SGHAT, CDR2 FQNNGV. The CDR3 sequence: CASSPGLYGYTF. CDR3 nucleotide sequence: TGTGCCAGCAGCCCGGGACTCTATGGCTACACCTTC. The whole variable domain, filled in from reference TRBV11-2 and TRBJ1-2, reads EAGVAQSPRYKIIEKRQSVAFWCNPISGHATLYWYQQILGQGPKLLIQFQNNGVVDDSQLPKDRFSAERLKGVDSTLKIQPAKLEDSAVYLCASSPGLYGYTFGSGTRLTVV.

The rearrangement joins TRBV5-1 to TRBJ1-1; D is unclear. Trimming left V 0 bases short and J 3 bases short, with 12 bases between. This CDR3 is 15 amino acids long. The germline CDR1 and CDR2 sequences are SGHRS and YFSETQ. The CDR3 DNA is TGCGCCAGCAGCTTGGTGCCAGATCGGGACACTGAAGCTTTCTTT. Encoded protein: CASSLVPDRDTEAFF.

This clone turned up a few times. V gene TRBV5-6 combines with J gene TRBJ2-7; no clear D. CDR3 length: 15 amino acids. The germline CDR1 and CDR2 sequences are SGHDT and YYEEEE. Trimming left V 4 bases short and J 2 bases short, with 16 bases between. CDR3: CASSTTVLSTYEQYF. The CDR3 nucleotides read TGTGCCAGCAGCACCACGGTCTTATCAACCTACGAGCAGTACTTC.

This clone was counted only a few times. J is TRBJ2-1 and V is TRBV2; possible D gene TRBD1, 5 bases. Deletions cut 2 bases from V and 3 bases from J, with 8 bases between. The CDR3 has 14 amino acids. Looked up from germline, CDR1 is SNHLY and CDR2 is FYNNEI. The CDR3 nucleotides read TGTGCCAGCAGTGAACAGGGCTACTACAATGAGCAGTTCTTC. Translated: CASSEQGYYNEQFF.

This clone has more than one count but fewer than ten. The V and J genes are TRBV4-1 and TRBJ2-5; the D gene could be TRBD1 or TRBD2 (5 bases each). Trimming removed 4 bases at V and 1 base at J, with 16 bases between. The length of the CDR3 is 16 residues. Looked up from germline, CDR1 is MGHRA and CDR2 is YSYEKL. The CDR3 reads CASSPPGRKGQETQYF. Here the CDR3 DNA reads TGCGCCAGCAGCCCCCCGGGACGGAAGGGCCAAGAGACCCAGTACTTC.

The chain recombines TRBV19 with TRBJ2-7; D not certain. The germline V gene has CDR1 LNHDA and CDR2 SQIVND (reference sequence). Trimming stripped 3 bases from V and 0 bases from J, with 12 bases between. The CDR3 has 15 amino acids. This CDR3 is CASSINAGASYEQYF. The DNA for the CDR3 is TGTGCCAGTAGTATTAACGCCGGCGCCTCCTACGAGCAGTACTTC.

This clone has just a few counts. The rearrangement uses TRBV19 and TRBJ2-1; 7 nucleotides align to TRBD1. Germline CDR1 LNHDA, CDR2 SQIVND (reference sequence). CDR3 length: 16 amino acids. V lost 6 bases and J lost 5; bases outside the gene matches: 13. CDR3 in amino acids: CASSPALRTGDNEQFF. The CDR3 nucleotides are TGTGCCAGTAGCCCTGCGTTGAGGACAGGTGACAATGAGCAGTTCTTC.

The chain is built from TRBV4-3 and TRBJ2-3; a possible D gene is TRBD1 (5 bases). The CDR3 length is 14 residues. The germline V gene encodes CDR1 LGHNA and CDR2 YSLEER. The V gene lost 2 bases and the J gene lost 0 bases, with 6 bases spanning the gap. Here the CDR3 DNA reads TGCGCCAGCAGCCAAAGGGGTAGCACAGATACGCAGTATTTT. This codes for CASSQRGSTDTQYF.

The V gene is TRBV30, the J gene TRBJ1-4, with TRBD1 as a possible D gene (5 bases). The CDR3 has 12 amino acids. The V end lost 1 base, the J end lost 5 bases, and 5 bases lay between the germline ends. The V gene's germline CDR1 is GTSNPN and CDR2 SVGIG (reference sequence). The DNA of the CDR3 is TGTGCCTGGAGTGGGGGGAATGAAAAACTGTTTTTT. Translation gives CAWSGGNEKLFF.

The chain couples TRBV7-2 to TRBJ2-3; 13 bases are a match to TRBD2. The CDR3 runs 16 residues. After removal of 4 bases from V and 2 bases from J, the junction contained 3 bases not matched to a gene. The germline gives CDR1 SGHTA, CDR2 FQGNSA. CDR3 sequence: CASSSGLAGDTDTQYF. For the CDR3, the DNA is TGTGCCAGCAGCTCAGGACTAGCGGGGGACACAGATACGCAGTATTTT.

The gene calls are TRBV5-1 and TRBJ2-2; D is perhaps TRBD1 (6 bases). Germline CDR1 and CDR2: SGHRS and YFSETQ. The V end lost 2 bases, the J end lost 0 bases, and 8 bases lay between the germline ends. The CDR3 length is 15 residues. The CDR3 here is CASSFGTTNTGELFF. The CDR3 nucleotides read TGCGCCAGCAGCTTCGGGACAACGAACACCGGGGAGCTGTTTTTT.

This clone was observed a few times. The rearrangement uses TRBV5-6 and TRBJ1-5; a weak D match, TRBD1 (5 bases). V gave up 0 bases and J gave up 1 base, with 11 bases separating them. The CDR3 has 16 amino acids. Germline V gene lookup returns CDR1 SGHDT and CDR2 YYEEEE. The CDR3 protein is CASSLAGDPSNQPQHF. The CDR3 DNA is TGTGCCAGCAGCTTGGCCGGGGACCCGAGCAATCAGCCCCAGCATTTT.

The genes are TRBV4-2 and TRBJ2-7; unclear D gene. The V gene lost 2 bases and the J gene lost 3 bases, with 14 bases spanning the gap. Germline assignment: CDR1 LGHNA and CDR2 YNFKEQ. This CDR3 spans 15 amino acids. CDR3 in DNA: TGTGCCAGCAGCCAACCAGAACTCACGAACTACGAGCAGTACTTC. Residues: CASSQPELTNYEQYF.

This clone was picked up many times. The V and J genes are TRBV29-1 and TRBJ1-1; D might be TRBD1 (5 bases). This CDR3 contains 13 residues. Germline CDR1 and CDR2: SQVTM and ANQGSEA. V lost 2 bases and J 7 bases, leaving 14 bases between the germline ends. CDR3 nucleotide sequence: TGCAGCGTTGAAAATCCGACAGAGATTGAAGCTTTCTTT. This codes for CSVENPTEIEAFF.

This clone was recorded a few times. V usage is TRBV25-1 and J usage is TRBJ1-5; 7 nucleotides line up with TRBD1. The CDR3 contains 14 residues. Germline assignment: CDR1 MGHDK and CDR2 SYGVNS. V dropped 3 bases and J dropped 6; count of bases not matched to a gene: 5. The CDR3 DNA sequence: TGTGCCAGCAGTGAGGGACAGTCGAGTCAGCCCCAGCATTTT. It translates to CASSEGQSSQPQHF.

V gene TRBV30 combines with J gene TRBJ1-2; D is undetermined. This CDR3 spans 14 amino acids. V lost 5 bases and J 3 bases, leaving 16 bases between the germline ends. Germline CDR1 GTSNPN, CDR2 SVGIG (reference sequence). The CDR3 sequence: CAWVPLTAYYGYTF. CDR3 nucleotides: TGTGCCTGGGTTCCTTTGACGGCTTACTATGGCTACACCTTC.

The table lists this clone with a few counts. This chain connects TRBV19 to TRBJ2-3, with 7 positions matching TRBD1. Germline trimming cut 6 bases from V and 2 bases from J; bases unmatched to any gene: 5. Germline V gene sequence: CDR1 LNHDA, CDR2 SQIVND (reference sequence). The CDR3 extends over 14 amino acids. The CDR3 is CASRETGYTDTQYF. The CDR3, as DNA: TGTGCCAGTAGGGAGACAGGGTACACAGATACGCAGTATTTT. The full variable domain, completed using reference TRBV19 and TRBJ2-3, is DGGITQSPKYLFRKEGQNVTLSCEQNLNHDAMYWYRQDPGQGLRLIYYSQIVNDFQKGDIAEGYSVSREKKESFPLTVTSAQKNPTAFYLCASRETGYTDTQYFGPGTRLTVL.

The gene calls are TRBV4-2 and TRBJ2-1, with 9 bases identical to TRBD1. CDR3 length: 13 residues. Trimming cost V 4 bases and J 12 bases; bases outside gene matches: 7. Germline V CDR1 and CDR2: LGHNA, YNFKEQ. The CDR3 spells CASSPRDRDGQFF. The CDR3 DNA reads TGTGCCAGCAGCCCCCGGGACAGGGACGGGCAGTTCTTC.

This clone was seen only a few times. The chain links TRBV25-1 to TRBJ2-7; D possibly corresponds to TRBD2 (5 bases). V lost 1 base and J 5 bases, leaving 9 bases between the germline ends. In germline, CDR1 is MGHDK, CDR2 SYGVNS. The CDR3 is 13 residues long. This chain's CDR3 is CASSEWRSNEQYF. DNA of the CDR3: TGTGCCAGCAGTGAATGGAGGTCAAACGAGCAGTACTTC.

This sequence joins TRBV5-1 and TRBJ2-5; perhaps TRBD1 as D (5 bases). The germline V gene encodes CDR1 SGHRS and CDR2 YFSETQ. The CDR3 sequence is 15 residues long. V gave up 4 bases and J gave up 4 bases, with 17 bases separating them. The CDR3 sequence is CASSIDARTGETQYF. The CDR3 DNA reads as TGCGCCAGCAGCATAGACGCGAGAACAGGAGAGACCCAGTACTTC.

The chain joins TRBV27 to TRBJ1-1, with TRBD1 as a possible D gene (6 bases). Germline V gives CDR1 MNHEY, CDR2 SMNVEV (reference sequence). V was shortened by 6 bases and J by 4 bases, with 24 bases between the two germline ends. The CDR3 consists of 17 residues. In nucleotides, the CDR3 is TGTGCCAGCAGACGCAACCCCCAACAGGGAATTGTCACTGAAGCTTTCTTT. Its translation is CASRRNPQQGIVTEAFF.

The chain uses TRBV19 and TRBJ2-3, with D unclear. Germline CDR1 reads LNHDA; CDR2 reads SQIVND (reference sequence). The CDR3 extends over 11 amino acids. The V end was cut by 8 bases, the J end by 2 bases, with 5 bases between. CDR3 nucleotides: TGTGCCAGTCGAATCACAGATACGCAGTATTTT. This gives the protein CASRITDTQYF.

This clone was recorded many times. The chain carries TRBV30 and TRBJ1-2, with D unclear. The CDR3 extends over 11 amino acids. From germline, CDR1 is GTSNPN and CDR2 SVGIG (reference sequence). Trimming removed 2 bases from V and 13 bases from J, with 14 bases in between. The CDR3 is CAWSRPDKGTF. The CDR3, as DNA: TGTGCCTGGAGTCGGCCAGACAAGGGCACCTTC.

This clone was counted a few times. The J gene is TRBJ2-3, the V gene TRBV28; tentative D call: TRBD2 (6 bases). The V gene's germline CDR1 is MDHEN and CDR2 SYDVKM. The CDR3 runs to 14 residues. V gave up 8 bases and J gave up 5 bases, with 17 bases separating them. In nucleotides, the CDR3 is TGTGCCAGCCCCCCGCCGATCGGGGGAGATACGCAGTATTTT. Protein sequence: CASPPPIGGDTQYF.

A few counts support this clone. The chain combines TRBV21-1 with TRBJ1-2; TRBD1 was called by the table and not checked on the DNA. TRBV21-1 is a recognized pseudogene. This CDR3 has 15 amino acids. CDR3 in amino acids: CASTSHGGQNYGYTF. DNA for the CDR3: TGTGCCAGCACCTCCCATGGGGGACAAAACTATGGCTACACCTTC.

The V and J genes are TRBV7-2 and TRBJ2-3; 9 bases are shared with TRBD1. The CDR3 totals 22 residues. Germline CDR1 and CDR2: SGHTA and FQGNSA. With 0 bases clipped from V and 0 bases from J, the junction kept 19 bases outside the gene matches. The CDR3 protein is CASSLADPHGTGSITSTDTQYF. CDR3 in DNA: TGTGCCAGCAGCTTAGCGGACCCACATGGGACAGGGAGCATTACTAGCACAGATACGCAGTATTTT.

This clone was counted only a few times. The V and J genes are TRBV15 and TRBJ2-3; 12 bases align to TRBD2. There are 15 residues in the CDR3. Germline loops: CDR1 LNHNV, CDR2 YYDKDF (reference sequence). Losses at the gene ends were 5 bases for V and 2 bases for J; bases not matched to a gene: 2. CDR3 sequence: CATSLAGGATDTQYF. The CDR3 DNA sequence: TGTGCCACCAGCCTAGCGGGAGGGGCCACAGATACGCAGTATTTT.